This TCR beta chain was observed in a study (dated by TCRdb to the mid-2010s). As to this clonotype: Its antigen is unknown. Base quality data are lacking; no much larger clone is found one base away.

V loses 8 bases, J loses 2 bases, and the germline ends lie 13 bases apart. The germline V gene specifies MNHEY as CDR1 and SVGAGI as CDR2. Counted from cysteine to phenylalanine, this CDR3 has 13 amino acids. This entry keeps only the CDR3 DNA: 39 bases, framed from base 1. The method behind the library was RT-PCR. Sequenced on an Illumina MiSeq. TCRdb applied fastp at Q25 and MiXCR to the public reads, then kept only in-frame beta chains. Rows merge per CDR3 protein into single entries with the most common DNA and genes. This sample lists about 680,000 distinct CDR3 sequences; approximately 15% were detected once. The top ten clones comprise 3.6% of the sample.

The chain is encoded by TRBV6-5 joined to TRBJ2-7; the D segment is perhaps TRBD1 or TRBD2, each sharing 6 matched bases. This sequence was found in a female donor in good health, serving as a healthy control. The sample consisted of memory CD4+ T cells from blood. DNA sequence: TGTGCCAGCTGGGGGGACACCACCTACGAGCAGTACTTC. This gives the protein CASWGDTTYEQYF.